This TCR beta chain was observed in a study of shared clonotypes between healthy human individuals (dated by TCRdb to the early 2020s). Background on the whole study: Three men and a couple of women, aged 18 to 49 years, made up the cohort. To estimate repertoire size and how much clonotype sharing occurs between individuals, the study deeply sequenced the blood TCR repertoires of about 5 healthy adults. Different laboratories and diverse techniques were used to prepare libraries and sequence TCR repertoires, to increase sequencing depth and limit assay-specific biases. Per donor, leukapheresis produced somewhere between about 0.94 and 9.5 billion PBMCs.

Healthy HIV-negative adults with no recently reported acute infections or vaccinations were included as donors. Only Caucasian adults living in Nashville, Tennessee, USA were represented among the donors. For unsorted samples, about 90 million PBMCs were counted and genomic DNA was extracted with the QIAamp DNA Blood Mini kit. Blood was collected by leukapheresis, and PBMCs were isolated by Ficoll-Histopaque density gradient centrifugation and then cryopreserved in liquid nitrogen vapor phase. Paper-wide results and their limitations: Sampling was restricted to blood, and TCR repertoires in tissues likely differ from the TCR repertoires found in blood. Because the study included only a small number of donors, the genetic and exposure-history diversity represented was limited. Based on pairwise subsampling, the degree of clonotype sharing among donors was expected to be affected by sequencing depth.

TCR CDR3 regions were amplified from genomic DNA by multiplex PCR using the deep immunoSEQ assay. Genomic DNA extracted from each cell subset was distributed evenly over all wells of several immunoSEQ 96-well plates, and each plate served as one replicate. For unsorted PBMC, each replicate PCR was loaded with 300 to 350 ng genomic DNA, equivalent to around 30,000 T cell genomes. Genomic DNA from unsorted PBMC was sequenced over ten immunoSEQ deep assay plates. The purified libraries were quantified using a Qubit 3.0 fluorometer, sized with a Bioanalyzer 2100, and then quantified again using the KAPA Library Quantification kit. A separate single-read 150-cycle Illumina NextSeq 550 flow cell was used to sequence each immunoSEQ 96-well plate. As for the authors' bioinformatics: The immunoSEQ output contained only junctional sequences without quality scores, so filtering could not match that applied to full-length reads. Sequences were annotated with PyIR, a Python wrapper for IgBLAST v1.9, using IMGT germline references to assign V/J genes and CDR3. Reads were removed for weak V/J assignments (E-value above 1e-6), missing CDR3, stop codons, out-of-frame junctions, or ambiguous translated residues. V3J clonotypes were defined by identical inferred V gene, J gene, and CDR3 amino acid sequence. To compute the percentage overlap between repertoires, the number of shared unique clonotypes was divided by the size of the smaller repertoire. Three approaches were used to assess repertoire richness: RTK rarefaction, the Chao1 estimator, and Recon v2.1 estimates of unobserved clonotypes. Not all clones reach the TCRdb copy of this immuneACCESS table, which keeps in-frame sequences only. Checked studies attribute under half of the gap to unresolved V genes and leave the rest unexplained. That table gives V, J and clone size, and the DNA gave D and trimming. This sample gives about 560,000 clones in total; around 81% of them show up just once. The ten top clones hold approximately 12% of the sample.

This clone was detected only a few times. What this receptor recognizes is not known. Base qualities are not recorded, but no much larger clone differs from it by a single base. The source material was PBMCs. The clonotype was recovered from a woman aged 40 to 50 in good health. Some clones in this sample may be carry-over from other donors' samples.

The CDR3 loop reads CASSLVSDANTEAFF. The nucleotide sequence is TGTGCCAGCAGCTTAGTCTCTGACGCGAACACTGAAGCTTTCTTT. The chain links TRBV7-2 with TRBJ1-1; the D gene cannot be resolved reliably. V gives up 1 base and J gives up 1 base, and the segment between their germline ends measures 10 bases. Including the terminal cysteine and phenylalanine, the CDR3 comprises 15 residues. Only the CDR3 DNA stays, 45 bases, in frame from base 1. According to the germline V gene, CDR1 reads SGHTA and CDR2 reads FQGNSA.